This T cell receptor beta chain is drawn from a study of identical twins. The CDR3 is 13 residues long. The germline V gene encodes CDR1 SQVTM and CDR2 ANQGSEA. V lost 1 base to trimming and J lost 7 bases, with 11 bases between them. General study points: Modeled out-of-frame TCR alpha sharing in monozygotic twins fell below observed levels.

Template switching created a universal primer site, and the cDNA included unique molecular identifiers. In TCRdb, the 5' RACE reads were re-called with MiXCR into one record per CDR3 protein. The data contain about 260,000 distinct CDR3 sequences, 5.5% to 7% of them singletons. As regards this clonotype: Its antigen remains unidentified.

These sequences were also reported in another study, on yellow fever vaccine responses in identical twins.

This chain connects TRBV29-1 to TRBJ2-1, with D tentatively TRBD1 (6 bases). Material: memory (CD45RO+) T cells sorted from blood. The receptor was derived from a woman aged 18 to 35 in good health. The CDR3 loop is CSVEGGLANEQFF. The CDR3 DNA follows: TGCAGCGTTGAAGGGGGGCTAGCAAATGAGCAGTTCTTC.